Following are 17 T cell receptor beta chains from one sample sequenced in a study of blood T cells in healthy people across ages. A J-beta primer mix and a sample-barcoded 5' primer were used in a second PCR of roughly 7 to 12 cycles. TCRdb reprocessed the 5' RACE reads with MiXCR, giving one entry per CDR3 protein. The data contain about 970,000 distinct CDR3 sequences, 45% to 60% of them singletons. The sample taken for sequencing was blood. These receptors were obtained from a woman aged 55-70 years in good health.

There are a few counts of this clonotype. This chain links TRBV28 with TRBJ2-3; TRBD1 aligns across 8 bases. The CDR3 contains 14 residues. The V gene's germline CDR1 is MDHEN and CDR2 SYDVKM. With V trimmed by 7 bases and J by 6 bases, 9 bases remained unmatched. For the CDR3, the DNA is TGTGCCAGCAACGGTGACAGGGGAGTTGATACGCAGTATTTT. It yields the protein CASNGDRGVDTQYF.

A word on this clonotype: The junction and the germline gene differ at one end; a read error may be behind it. V usage is TRBV12-3 or TRBV12-4 and J usage is TRBJ2-7; 9 nucleotides align to TRBD2. This CDR3 comprises 14 residues. The CDR3 nucleotides are TGTGGCAGCAACCGAGCGGGAGGAAGCGACGAGCAGTACTTC. Translating it yields CGSNRAGGSDEQYF.

CDR3 sequence (DNA): TGTGCCAGCAGGGATACGGGACTAGCGGGACAGATCCATACGCAGTATTTT. Its protein is CASRDTGLAGQIHTQYF. V gene TRBV2 combines with J gene TRBJ2-3; 13 bases align to TRBD2. Germline CDR1 SNHLY, CDR2 FYNNEI. After removal of 6 bases from V and 7 bases from J, the junction contained 13 bases not matched to a gene. The CDR3 sequence is 17 residues long. The full variable domain, rest sourced from reference TRBV2 and TRBJ2-3, is EPEVTQTPSHQVTQMGQEVILRCVPISNHLYFYWYRQILGQKVEFLVSFYNNEISEKSEIFDDQFSVERPDGSNFTLKIRSTKLEDSAMYFCASRDTGLAGQIHTQYFGPGTRLTVL.

With respect to this clonotype: One end of the junction fails to match germline, which may point to a read error. V is TRBV15 and J is TRBJ2-7; weak D call: TRBD2 (5 bases). Germline-derived CDR1 and CDR2 are LNHNV and YYDKDF (reference sequence). The CDR3 has 15 residues. The CDR3 region is CATSRDHAGPYEQNF. The CDR3 nucleotides are TGTGCCACCAGCAGAGATCATGCGGGTCCCTACGAGCAGAACTTC.

J is TRBJ1-2 and V is TRBV20-1; D is perhaps TRBD1 (6 bases). Germline CDR1 DFQATT, CDR2 SNEGSKA (reference sequence). This CDR3 is built from 12 residues. V lost 6 bases and J 4 bases, leaving 12 bases between the germline ends. CDR3 loop: CSAQDRRYGYTF. CDR3 DNA: TGCAGTGCCCAAGACAGGCGCTATGGCTACACCTTC.

The chain recombines TRBV12-3 or TRBV12-4 with TRBJ1-2; 8 nucleotides match TRBD1. J gave up 5 bases and V 4 bases, and 12 bases lay outside the gene matches. This CDR3 comprises 16 residues. In DNA form, the CDR3 reads TGTGCCAGCAGTTCGTCCGGGACAGGAGGCACATATGGCTACACCTTC. Protein sequence: CASSSSGTGGTYGYTF.

This clonotype has just a few counts. The J gene is TRBJ2-6, the V gene TRBV4-2; 10 bases are shared with TRBD2. CDR1 LGHNA and CDR2 YNFKEQ come from the germline V gene. V lost 1 base, J lost 4 bases, and 7 bases stayed unmatched. CDR3 length: 18 residues. The CDR3 loop reads CASSQASGRMEGANVLTF. The CDR3 DNA follows: TGTGCCAGCAGCCAAGCTAGCGGGAGAATGGAGGGGGCCAACGTCCTGACTTTC.

The chain joins TRBV20-1 to TRBJ1-2; D remains unclear. This CDR3 has 13 amino acids. Germline V gene lookup returns CDR1 DFQATT and CDR2 SNEGSKA (reference sequence). Trimming pared 0 bases from V and 4 bases from J, leaving 9 bases between. CDR3 protein: CSARDRWAYGYTF. Here the CDR3 DNA reads TGCAGTGCTAGAGACAGGTGGGCCTATGGCTACACCTTC.

The rearrangement joins TRBV7-9 to TRBJ1-6, with no clear D. Germline-derived CDR1 and CDR2 are SEHNR and FQNEAQ (reference sequence). The CDR3 length is 17 residues. Deletions cut 2 bases from V and 4 bases from J, with 15 bases between. Written as DNA, the CDR3 is TGTGCCAGCAGCTTAATTACCGGCGACATATATAATTCACCCCTCCACTTT. The encoded protein is CASSLITGDIYNSPLHF.

This clonotype was picked up a small number of times. The J gene is TRBJ2-7, the V gene TRBV20-1; D not certain. V was cut by 3 bases and J by 4 bases, with 7 bases left in between. The CDR3 spans 11 residues. CDR1 is DFQATT and CDR2 is SNEGSKA in the germline V gene (reference sequence). The CDR3 bases are TGCAGTGCTAGCCCCCGATACGAGCAGTACTTC. Protein sequence: CSASPRYEQYF.

This sequence joins TRBV2 and TRBJ1-1; D might be TRBD1 (6 bases). V was pared by 6 bases and J by 3 bases, with 14 bases between. The CDR3 contains 14 residues. Per germline, CDR1 SNHLY and CDR2 FYNNEI. Here the CDR3 reads CASRPDRRDTEAFF. CDR3 nucleotides: TGTGCCAGCAGACCGGACAGACGGGACACTGAAGCTTTCTTT.

V usage is TRBV6-2 or TRBV6-3 and J usage is TRBJ2-7, with 8 positions matching TRBD2. After removal of 3 bases from V and 0 bases from J, the junction contained 7 bases not matched to a gene. Germline CDR1 reads MNHEY; CDR2 reads SVGEGT. The CDR3 runs to 16 residues. CDR3 in amino acids: CASSYQSGGSSYEQYF. CDR3 DNA sequence: TGTGCCAGCAGTTATCAAAGCGGGGGTAGCTCCTACGAGCAGTACTTC.

V and J are TRBV5-6 and TRBJ2-3; 7 bases line up with TRBD1. The CDR3 extends over 15 amino acids. The ends lost 0 bases at V and 2 bases at J; junction bases unmatched: 3. From germline, CDR1 is SGHDT and CDR2 YYEEEE. The CDR3 spells CASSLEGAYTDTQYF. The CDR3 DNA follows: TGTGCCAGCAGCTTGGAGGGGGCGTACACAGATACGCAGTATTTT. Supplemented by reference TRBV5-6 and TRBJ2-3, the full variable domain reads DAGVTQSPTHLIKTRGQQVTLRCSPKSGHDTVSWYQQALGQGPQFIFQYYEEEERQRGNFPDRFSGHQFPNYSSELNVNALLLGDSALYLCASSLEGAYTDTQYFGPGTRLTVL.

The rearrangement uses TRBV29-1 and TRBJ2-3, with D possibly matching TRBD2 (6 bases). The CDR3 runs 14 residues. Trimming shortened V by 4 bases and J by 1 base, and 12 bases separated the two germline ends. Germline-derived CDR1 and CDR2 are SQVTM and ANQGSEA. The CDR3 DNA reads TGCAGCGTTGTTCAGGGACTGCGCACAGATACGCAGTATTTT. This codes for CSVVQGLRTDTQYF.

This clonotype was counted a few times. This chain uses TRBV7-8 with TRBJ2-2; 7 nucleotides match TRBD1. Germline CDR1 is SGHVS and CDR2 is FQNEAQ. The CDR3 covers 16 residues. V shed 2 bases and J 0 bases; nucleotides not matched to a gene: 3. The CDR3 DNA reads TGTGCCAGCAGCTTAAGGGGGCGCGCGAACACCGGGGAGCTGTTTTTT. Translation gives CASSLRGRANTGELFF. Together with reference TRBV7-8 and TRBJ2-2, the CDR3 gives the full variable domain: GAGVSQSPRYKVAKRGQDVALRCDPISGHVSLFWYQQALGQGPEFLTYFQNEAQLDKSGLPSDRFFAERPEGSVSTLKIQRTQQEDSAVYLCASSLRGRANTGELFFGEGSRLTVL.

This rearrangement joins TRBV15 to TRBJ2-5, with D uncertain. Germline V gene sequence: CDR1 LNHNV, CDR2 YYDKDF (reference sequence). Trimming removed 1 base at V and 9 bases at J, with 9 bases between. The CDR3 is 12 residues long. In DNA form, the CDR3 reads TGTGCCACCAGCAGAGCCACCGGGTCCCAGTACTTC. Amino acids: CATSRATGSQYF.

V gene TRBV12-3 or TRBV12-4 combines with J gene TRBJ2-1; D perhaps matches TRBD1 (5 bases). There are 15 residues in the CDR3. The germline V and J ends were trimmed by 4 bases and 2 bases, with 12 bases remaining between them. CDR3 in DNA: TGTGCCAGCAGTTGGGGCGTCATAACCTACAATGAGCAGTTCTTC. Encoded protein: CASSWGVITYNEQFF.